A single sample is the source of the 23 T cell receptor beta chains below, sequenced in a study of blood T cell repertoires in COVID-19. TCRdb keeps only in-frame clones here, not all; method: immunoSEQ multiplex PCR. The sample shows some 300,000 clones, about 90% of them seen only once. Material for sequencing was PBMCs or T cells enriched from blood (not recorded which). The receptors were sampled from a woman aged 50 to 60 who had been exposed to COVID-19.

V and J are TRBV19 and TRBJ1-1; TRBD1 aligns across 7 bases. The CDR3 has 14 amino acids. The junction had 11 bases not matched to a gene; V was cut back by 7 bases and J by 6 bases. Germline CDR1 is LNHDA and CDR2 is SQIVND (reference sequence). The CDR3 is CASTAEGAGAEAFF. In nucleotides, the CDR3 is TGTGCCAGTACCGCGGAGGGGGCTGGCGCTGAAGCTTTCTTT.

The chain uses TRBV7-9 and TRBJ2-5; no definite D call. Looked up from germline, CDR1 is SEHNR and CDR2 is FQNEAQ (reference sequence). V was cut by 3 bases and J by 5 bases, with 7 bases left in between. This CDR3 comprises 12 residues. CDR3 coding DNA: TGTGCCAGCAGCTTCGCCCAGGAGACCCAGTACTTC. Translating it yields CASSFAQETQYF.

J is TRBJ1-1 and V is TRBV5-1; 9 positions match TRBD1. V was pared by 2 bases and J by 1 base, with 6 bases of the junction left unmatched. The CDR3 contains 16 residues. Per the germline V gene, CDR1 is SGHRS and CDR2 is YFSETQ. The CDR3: CASSLGTGQRNTEAFF. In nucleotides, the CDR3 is TGCGCCAGCAGCTTAGGGACAGGGCAAAGGAACACTGAAGCTTTCTTT.

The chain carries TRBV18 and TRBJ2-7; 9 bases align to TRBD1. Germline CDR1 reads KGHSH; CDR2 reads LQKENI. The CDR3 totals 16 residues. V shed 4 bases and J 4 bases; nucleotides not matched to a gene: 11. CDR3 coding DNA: TGTGCCAGCTCACTTACAGGGGGCGATGGGAGTTACGAGCAGTACTTC. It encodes CASSLTGGDGSYEQYF.

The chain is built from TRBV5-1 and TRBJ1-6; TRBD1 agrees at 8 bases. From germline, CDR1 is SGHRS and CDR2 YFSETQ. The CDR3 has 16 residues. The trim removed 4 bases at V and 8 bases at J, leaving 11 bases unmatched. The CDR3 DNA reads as TGCGCCAGCAGCCCGGAACCCGGGACAGGATATTCACCCCTCCACTTT. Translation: CASSPEPGTGYSPLHF.

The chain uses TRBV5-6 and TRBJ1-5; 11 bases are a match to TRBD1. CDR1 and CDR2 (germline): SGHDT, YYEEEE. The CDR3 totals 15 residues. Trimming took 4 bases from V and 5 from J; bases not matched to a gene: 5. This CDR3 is CASSPGQGAHQPQHF. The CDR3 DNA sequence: TGTGCCAGCAGCCCTGGACAGGGGGCTCATCAGCCCCAGCATTTT.

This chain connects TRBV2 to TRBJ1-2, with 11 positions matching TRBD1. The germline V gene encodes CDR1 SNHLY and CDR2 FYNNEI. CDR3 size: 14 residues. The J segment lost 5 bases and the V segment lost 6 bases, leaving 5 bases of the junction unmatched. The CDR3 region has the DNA TGTGCCAGCAGCGGACAGGGGGCTGGTTATGGCTACACCTTC. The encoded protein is CASSGQGAGYGYTF.

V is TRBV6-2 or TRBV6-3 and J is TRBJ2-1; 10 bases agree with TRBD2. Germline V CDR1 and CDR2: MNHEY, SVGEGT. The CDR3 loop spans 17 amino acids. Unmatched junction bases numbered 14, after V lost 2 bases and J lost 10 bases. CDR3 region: CASSYRPGSGGAGEQFF. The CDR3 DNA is TGTGCCAGCAGTTACCGCCCGGGGAGCGGGGGGGCTGGGGAGCAGTTCTTC.

In DNA form, the CDR3 reads TGTGCCAGCAGAACCGACAGGGTAAGGGGCAATCAGCCCCAGCATTTT. Amino acid sequence: CASRTDRVRGNQPQHF. This sequence joins TRBV2 and TRBJ1-5; 7 nucleotides agree with TRBD1. V shed 6 bases and J 2 bases; nucleotides not matched to a gene: 10. CDR1 and CDR2 (germline): SNHLY, FYNNEI. This CDR3 is 16 amino acids long.

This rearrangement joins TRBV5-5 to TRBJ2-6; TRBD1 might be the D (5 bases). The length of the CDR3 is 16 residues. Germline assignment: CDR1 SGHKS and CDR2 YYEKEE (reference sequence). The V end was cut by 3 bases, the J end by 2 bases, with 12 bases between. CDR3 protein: CASSSGAGTGANVLTF. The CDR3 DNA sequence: TGTGCCAGCAGCTCTGGCGCAGGGACTGGGGCCAACGTCCTGACTTTC.

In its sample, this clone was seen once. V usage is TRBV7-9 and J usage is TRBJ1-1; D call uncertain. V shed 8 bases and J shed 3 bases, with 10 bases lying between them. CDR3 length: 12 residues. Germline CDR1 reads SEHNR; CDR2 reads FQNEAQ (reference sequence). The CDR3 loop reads CASGNTYTEAFF. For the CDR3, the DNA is TGTGCCAGCGGCAACACCTACACTGAAGCTTTCTTT. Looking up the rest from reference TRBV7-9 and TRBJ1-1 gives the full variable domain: DTGVSQNPRHKITKRGQNVTFRCDPISEHNRLYWYRQTLGQGPEFLTYFQNEAQLEKSRLLSDRFSAERPKGSFSTLEIQRTEQGDSAMYLCASGNTYTEAFFGQGTRLTVV.

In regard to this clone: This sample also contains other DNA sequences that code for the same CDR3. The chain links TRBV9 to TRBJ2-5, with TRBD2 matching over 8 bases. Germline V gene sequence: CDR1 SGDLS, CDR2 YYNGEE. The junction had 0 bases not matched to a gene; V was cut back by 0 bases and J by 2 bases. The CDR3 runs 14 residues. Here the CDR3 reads CASSVGGGQETQYF. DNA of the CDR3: TGTGCCAGCAGCGTAGGCGGGGGGCAAGAGACCCAGTACTTC.

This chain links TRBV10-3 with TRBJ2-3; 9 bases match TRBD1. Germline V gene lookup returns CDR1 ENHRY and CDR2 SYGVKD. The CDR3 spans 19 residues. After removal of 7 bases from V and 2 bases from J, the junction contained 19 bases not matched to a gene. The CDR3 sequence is CAITKDRGEGIYSTDTQYF. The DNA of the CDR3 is TGTGCCATCACCAAGGACAGGGGAGAAGGGATATATTCCACAGATACGCAGTATTTT.

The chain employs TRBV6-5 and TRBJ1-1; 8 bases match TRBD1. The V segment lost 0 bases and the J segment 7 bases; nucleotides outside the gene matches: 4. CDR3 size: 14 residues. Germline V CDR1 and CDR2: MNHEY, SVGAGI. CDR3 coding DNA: TGTGCCAGCAGTTACTCTGCAGGGGGCTTTGAAGCTTTCTTT. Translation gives CASSYSAGGFEAFF.

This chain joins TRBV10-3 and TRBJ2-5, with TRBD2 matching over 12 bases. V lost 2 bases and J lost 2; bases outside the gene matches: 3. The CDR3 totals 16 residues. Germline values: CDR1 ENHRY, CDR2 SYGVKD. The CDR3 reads CAISERLAGGQETQYF. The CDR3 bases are TGTGCCATCAGTGAGCGGCTAGCGGGGGGGCAAGAGACCCAGTACTTC.

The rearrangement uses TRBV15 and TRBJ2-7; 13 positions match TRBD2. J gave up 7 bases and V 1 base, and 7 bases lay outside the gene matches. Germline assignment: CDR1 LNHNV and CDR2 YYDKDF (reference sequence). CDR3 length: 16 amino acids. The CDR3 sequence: CATSRVRTSGGAEQYF. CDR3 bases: TGTGCCACCAGCAGAGTCAGGACTAGCGGGGGTGCGGAGCAGTACTTC.

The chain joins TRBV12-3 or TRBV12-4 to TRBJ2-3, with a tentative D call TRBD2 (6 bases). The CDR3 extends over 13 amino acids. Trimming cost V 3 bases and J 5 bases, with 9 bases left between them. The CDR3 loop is CASSFVRGDTQYF. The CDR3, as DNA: TGTGCCAGCAGTTTTGTGCGGGGAGATACGCAGTATTTT.

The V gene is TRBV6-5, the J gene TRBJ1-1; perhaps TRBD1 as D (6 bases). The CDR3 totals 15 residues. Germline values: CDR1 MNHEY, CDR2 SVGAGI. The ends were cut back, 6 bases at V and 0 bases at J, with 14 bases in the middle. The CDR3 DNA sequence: TGTGCCAGCAGACCAATGGACAGAGTGAACACTGAAGCTTTCTTT. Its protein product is CASRPMDRVNTEAFF.

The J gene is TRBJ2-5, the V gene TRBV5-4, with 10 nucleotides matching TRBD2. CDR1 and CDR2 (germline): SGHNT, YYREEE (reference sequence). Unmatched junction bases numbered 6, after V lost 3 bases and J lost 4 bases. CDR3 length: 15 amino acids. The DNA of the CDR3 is TGTGCCAGCAGCTCTTCTAGCGGGGGAATAGAGACCCAGTACTTC. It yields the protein CASSSSSGGIETQYF.

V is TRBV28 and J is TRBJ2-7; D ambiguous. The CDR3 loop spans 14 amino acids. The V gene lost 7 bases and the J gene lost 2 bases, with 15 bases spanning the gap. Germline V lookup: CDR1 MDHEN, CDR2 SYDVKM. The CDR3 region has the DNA TGTGCCAGCACCGTTCGGCCGGGTACCTACGAGCAGTACTTC. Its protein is CASTVRPGTYEQYF. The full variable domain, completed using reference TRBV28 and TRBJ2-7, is DVKVTQSSRYLVKRTGEKVFLECVQDMDHENMFWYRQDPGLGLRLIYFSYDVKMKEKGDIPEGYSVSREKKERFSLILESASTNQTSMYLCASTVRPGTYEQYFGPGTRLTVT.

The CDR3 is CAGGTDRYEQYF. The CDR3 DNA reads TGTGCCGGCGGGACGGATAGATACGAGCAGTACTTC. The chain employs TRBV30 and TRBJ2-7, with D tentatively TRBD2 (6 bases). This CDR3 contains 12 residues. Trimming pared 8 bases from V and 4 bases from J, leaving 15 bases between. The V gene's germline CDR1 is GTSNPN and CDR2 SVGIG (reference sequence).

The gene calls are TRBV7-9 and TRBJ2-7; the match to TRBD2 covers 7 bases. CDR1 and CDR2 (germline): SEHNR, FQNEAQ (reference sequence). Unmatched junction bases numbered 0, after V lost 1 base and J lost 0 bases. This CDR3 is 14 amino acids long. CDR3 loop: CASSLGDYSYEQYF. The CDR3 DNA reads TGTGCCAGCAGCTTAGGGGACTACTCCTACGAGCAGTACTTC.

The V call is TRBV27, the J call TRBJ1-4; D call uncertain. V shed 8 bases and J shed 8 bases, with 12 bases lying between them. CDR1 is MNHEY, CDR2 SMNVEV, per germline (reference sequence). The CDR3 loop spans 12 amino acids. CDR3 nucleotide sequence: TGTGCCAGCGGTATCAGCGGGGAAAAACTGTTTTTT. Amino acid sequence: CASGISGEKLFF.